The next 9 T cell receptor beta chains were all read from a single sample in a study of early T cells in non-severe SARS-CoV-2 infection. One entry per CDR3 protein results from TCRdb running MiXCR on the 5' RACE reads. The sample lists about 58,000 distinct CDR3 sequences; approximately 8% were seen once. The sample was whole blood. These receptor sequences come from an adult who was a healthcare worker with PCR-confirmed SARS-CoV-2 infection or an uninfected control (not recorded which).

This clonotype has ten or more counts. The junction shows a germline mismatch at one end, possibly a read error. V and J are TRBV19 and TRBJ2-1; 8 bases align to TRBD2. CDR1 is LNHDA, CDR2 SQIVND, per germline (reference sequence). The CDR3 length is 13 residues. CDR3 amino acids: CASTLGLGGVSVF. The CDR3 nucleotides read TGTGCCAGTACCCTGGGACTAGGAGGGGTTTCAGTCTTC.

In its sample, this clonotype was seen many times. The V and J genes are TRBV12-3 or TRBV12-4 and TRBJ1-5; D is perhaps TRBD1 (5 bases). The CDR3 sequence is 14 residues long. V was cut by 3 bases and J by 5 bases, with 11 bases left in between. CDR3 in amino acids: CASSFRGVYQPQHF. In DNA, the CDR3 is TGTGCCAGCAGTTTTAGAGGGGTGTATCAGCCCCAGCATTTT.

The chain combines TRBV4-1 with TRBJ1-2; D gene unclear. The V end was cut by 4 bases, the J end by 2 bases, with 11 bases between. Germline assignment: CDR1 MGHRA and CDR2 YSYEKL. This CDR3 spans 14 amino acids. CDR3: CASSPGKTNYGYTF. The CDR3, as DNA: TGCGCCAGCAGCCCCGGCAAGACAAACTATGGCTACACCTTC.

This clonotype was observed at least ten times. This sequence joins TRBV20-1 and TRBJ1-3, with TRBD1 matching 7 bases. The germline V gene has CDR1 DFQATT and CDR2 SNEGSKA (reference sequence). The length of the CDR3 is 14 residues. V lost 3 bases and J lost 8; bases outside the gene matches: 10. This CDR3 is CSASESATGDTIYF. The CDR3 DNA sequence: TGCAGTGCTAGTGAAAGCGCAACAGGGGACACCATATATTTT.

At least ten counts were recorded for this clonotype. This chain joins TRBV28 and TRBJ2-1, with D hard to call. V was trimmed by 6 bases and J by 6 bases, leaving 15 bases between them. CDR3 length equals 14 residues. Germline lookup yields CDR1 MDHEN and CDR2 SYDVKM. Written as DNA, the CDR3 is TGTGCCAGCAGGAGGCTTTCCAAGACCAATGAGCAGTTCTTC. Encoded protein: CASRRLSKTNEQFF.

This clonotype was found many times. The chain carries TRBV7-2 and TRBJ2-7; 10 nucleotides line up with TRBD2. The CDR3 is 17 residues long. Per the germline V gene, CDR1 is SGHTA and CDR2 is FQGNSA. Trimming cost V 5 bases and J 9 bases; bases outside gene matches: 19. The CDR3 DNA reads as TGTGCCAGCAGCCTAAGTAGGACTAGCGGAGAGGGCCTCGGGCAGTACTTC. Amino acids: CASSLSRTSGEGLGQYF. Combining the CDR3 with reference TRBV7-2 and TRBJ2-7 gives the whole variable domain GAGVSQSPSNKVTEKGKDVELRCDPISGHTALYWYRQSLGQGLEFLIYFQGNSAPDKSGLPSDRFSAERTGGSVSTLTIQRTQQEDSAVYLCASSLSRTSGEGLGQYFGPGTRLTVT.

This clonotype came up many times. This sequence joins TRBV12-3 or TRBV12-4 and TRBJ2-7; 7 nucleotides agree with TRBD1. V trimming: 1 base; J trimming: 3 bases; junction bases outside the gene matches: 3. The CDR3 contains 14 residues. CDR3 in amino acids: CASSLGQGVYEQYF. For the CDR3, the DNA is TGTGCCAGCAGTTTAGGGCAGGGGGTCTACGAGCAGTACTTC.

The sample holds a few counts of this clonotype. This chain uses TRBV28 with TRBJ2-1; D not resolved. V gave up 6 bases and J gave up 8 bases, with 11 bases separating them. This CDR3 contains 12 residues. Germline CDR1 reads MDHEN; CDR2 reads SYDVKM. The CDR3 reads CASSRLYDEQFF. Here the CDR3 DNA reads TGTGCCAGCAGCCGTTTGTACGATGAGCAGTTCTTC.

The rearrangement joins TRBV5-1 to TRBJ2-1; possible D gene TRBD2, 6 bases. The CDR3 totals 14 residues. The germline CDR1 and CDR2 sequences are SGHRS and YFSETQ. V was shortened by 7 bases and J by 9 bases, with 20 bases between the two germline ends. In nucleotides, the CDR3 is TGCGCCAGCGCCACGGGGCATGTGGGGGGTGAGCAGTTCTTC. Translation gives CASATGHVGGEQFF.